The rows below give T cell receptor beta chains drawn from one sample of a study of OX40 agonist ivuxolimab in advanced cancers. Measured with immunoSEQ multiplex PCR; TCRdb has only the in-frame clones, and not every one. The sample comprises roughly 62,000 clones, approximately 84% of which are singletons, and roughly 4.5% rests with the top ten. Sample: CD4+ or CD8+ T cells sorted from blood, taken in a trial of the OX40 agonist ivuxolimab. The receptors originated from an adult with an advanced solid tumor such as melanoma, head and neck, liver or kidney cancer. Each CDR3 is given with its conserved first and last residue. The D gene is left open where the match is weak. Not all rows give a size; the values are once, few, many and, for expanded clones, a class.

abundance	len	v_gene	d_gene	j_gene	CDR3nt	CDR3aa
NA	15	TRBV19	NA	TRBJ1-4	TGTGCCAGTACTCAGACAGCAGGAGCGGATGAAAAACTGTTTTTT	CASTQTAGADEKLFF
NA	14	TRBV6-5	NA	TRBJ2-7	TGTGCCAGCAGTTACTCTGGGGCAGCCTACGAGCAGTACTTC	CASSYSGAAYEQYF
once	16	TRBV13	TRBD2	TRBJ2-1	TGTGCCAGCAGCTTCCGGACTAGCGGGAATGACAATGAGCAGTTCTTC	CASSFRTSGNDNEQFF
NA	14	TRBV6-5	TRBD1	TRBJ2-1	TGTGCCAGCAGTGGACAGGGGGGCTACAATGAGCAGTTCTTC	CASSGQGGYNEQFF
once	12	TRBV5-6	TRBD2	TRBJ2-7	TGTGCCAGCAGCAGGACTAGCCGCGAGCAGTACTTC	CASSRTSREQYF
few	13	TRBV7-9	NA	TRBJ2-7	TGTGCCAGCAGCTTAGTTGGCGTAGGGGAGCAGTACTTC	CASSLVGVGEQYF
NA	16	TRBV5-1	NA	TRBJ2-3	TGCGCCAGCAGCTTGAGTTACGGACACTCAGTAGATACGCAGTATTTT	CASSLSYGHSVDTQYF
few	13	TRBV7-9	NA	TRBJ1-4	TGTGCCAGCAGCTTAGAAAGTGGTGAAAAACTGTTTTTT	CASSLESGEKLFF
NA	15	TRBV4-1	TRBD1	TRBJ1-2	TGCGCCAGCAGCTATCAGCCGGGACAGGGGTCTGGCTACACCTTC	CASSYQPGQGSGYTF
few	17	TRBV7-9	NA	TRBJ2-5	TGTGCCAGCAGCTTAAATTTGCTTGGCGTAGAGGTGGAGACCCAGTACTTC	CASSLNLLGVEVETQYF
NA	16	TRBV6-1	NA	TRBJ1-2	TGTGCCAGCAGTGAAGCCCCCGGTACAGGAGCTTATGGCTACACCTTC	CASSEAPGTGAYGYTF
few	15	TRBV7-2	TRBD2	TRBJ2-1	TGTGCCAGCAGCTCCGGACTAGCAGGGGTAAATGAGCAGTTCTTC	CASSSGLAGVNEQFF
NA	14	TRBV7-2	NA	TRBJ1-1	TGTGCCAGCAGCTTAGGGGTGGAGAACACTGAAGCTTTCTTT	CASSLGVENTEAFF
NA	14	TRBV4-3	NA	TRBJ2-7	TGCGCCAGCAGCCAAACCACGCGCTCCTACGAGCAGTACTTC	CASSQTTRSYEQYF
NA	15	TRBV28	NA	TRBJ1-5	TGTGCCAGCAGTTTATTAGGGAATAGCAATCAGCCCCAGCATTTT	CASSLLGNSNQPQHF
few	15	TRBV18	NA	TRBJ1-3	TGTGCCAGCTCACCGGGTCTTGTGCTGGGAAACACCATATATTTT	CASSPGLVLGNTIYF
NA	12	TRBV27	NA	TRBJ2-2	TGTGCCAGCGGATCAAGCTACGGGGAGCTGTTTTTT	CASGSSYGELFF
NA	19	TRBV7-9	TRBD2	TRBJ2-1	TGTGCCAGCAGCACCCGGACTAGCGGGCTCTCGGGTTCCTACAATGAGCAGTTCTTC	CASSTRTSGLSGSYNEQFF
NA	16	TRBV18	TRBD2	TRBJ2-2	TGTGCCAGCTCACCGCTAGCGGGAGGAAACACCGGGGAGCTGTTTTTT	CASSPLAGGNTGELFF
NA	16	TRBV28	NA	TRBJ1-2	TGTGCCAGCAACCCGGGCAGCCCCACACGGTTCGATGGCTACACCTTC	CASNPGSPTRFDGYTF
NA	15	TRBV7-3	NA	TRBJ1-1	TGTGCCAGCAGCTTAGAAACAGTTAGAAACACTGAAGCTTTCTTT	CASSLETVRNTEAFF
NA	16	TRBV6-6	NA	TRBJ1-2	TGTGCCAGCAACAAGGGGGAGGGACCCTTTGGCTATGGCTACACCTTC	CASNKGEGPFGYGYTF
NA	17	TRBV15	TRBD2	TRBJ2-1	TGTGCCACCAGCAGTACTAGCGGGAGCGTATCCTACAATGAGCAGTTCTTC	CATSSTSGSVSYNEQFF
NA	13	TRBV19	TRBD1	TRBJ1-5	TGTGCCAGCGGGACAGTGGTCAAACAGCCCCAGCATTTT	CASGTVVKQPQHF
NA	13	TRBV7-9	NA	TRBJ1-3	TGTGCCAGCAGCTTAGACAGGGGAAACACCATATATTTT	CASSLDRGNTIYF
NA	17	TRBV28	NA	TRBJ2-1	TGTGCCAGCAGTTTATCCCCCCGCAGGGGAGGTTGGAATGAGCAGTTCTTC	CASSLSPRRGGWNEQFF
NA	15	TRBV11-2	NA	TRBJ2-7	TGTGCCAGCAGCTCTACCCGACATCAGCCCTACGAGCAGTACTTC	CASSSTRHQPYEQYF
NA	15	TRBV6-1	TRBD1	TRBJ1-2	TGTGCCAGCAGTGAAGCGGGACAGGGCTCGGCTGGCTACACCTTC	CASSEAGQGSAGYTF
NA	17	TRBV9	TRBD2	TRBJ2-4	TGTGCCAGCGCAAGTGGGACTAGCGGGACCGAAATTGACATTCAGTACTTC	CASASGTSGTEIDIQYF
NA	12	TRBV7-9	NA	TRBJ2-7	TGTGCCAGCAGCTTAGGGTCCTACGAGCAGTACTTC	CASSLGSYEQYF
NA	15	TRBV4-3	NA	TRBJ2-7	TGCGCCAGCAGCCAAGATCGAGGACAGTGGTACGAGCAGTACTTC	CASSQDRGQWYEQYF
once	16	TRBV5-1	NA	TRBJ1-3	TGCGCCAGCAGCTCAAATGGGCAAACCTCTGGAAACACCATATATTTT	CASSSNGQTSGNTIYF
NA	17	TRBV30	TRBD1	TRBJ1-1	TGTGCCTGGGTGCCGGGGACAGGGCGGTTTACAATCACTGAAGCTTTCTTT	CAWVPGTGRFTITEAFF
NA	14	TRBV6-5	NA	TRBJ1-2	TGTGCCAGCAGTTCTGCGGGGACGGTAGATGGCTACACCTTC	CASSSAGTVDGYTF
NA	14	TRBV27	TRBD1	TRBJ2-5	TGTGCCAGCAGATGGACAGGGGGCACAGAGACCCAGTACTTC	CASRWTGGTETQYF
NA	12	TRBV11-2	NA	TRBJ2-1	TGTGCCAGCAGCCAGTTTGGGAATGAGCAGTTCTTC	CASSQFGNEQFF
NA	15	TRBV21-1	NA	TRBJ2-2	TGTGCCAGCATCGACAGCGCACCGAACACCGGGGAGCTGTTTTTT	CASIDSAPNTGELFF
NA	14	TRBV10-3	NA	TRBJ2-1	TGTGCCATCGAGGGATCGCCGAGGGGGAATGAGCAGTTCTTC	CAIEGSPRGNEQFF